This is a list of T cell receptor beta chains from one sample in a study of beta chain features in type 1 diabetes. Sequencing was performed with immunoSEQ multiplex PCR; in TCRdb, only in-frame clones are kept and a portion is missing. This table holds about 270,000 clones, around an eighth found once. The sample taken for sequencing was naive CD4+ T cells from blood. All receptors derive from a man aged 30 to 45 with type 1 diabetes. CDR3s include the opening cysteine and the closing phenylalanine or tryptophan. The D gene is left open where the match is weak. Clone size is shown for a subset of rows, as once, few, many or a class of expanded clone.

.	TRBV5-1	12	.	TRBJ1-1	CASSLSGVEAFF	TGCGCCAGCAGCTTGTCAGGGGTTGAAGCTTTCTTT
.	TRBV7-9	18	few	TRBJ1-4	CASSFPKLQGPTNEKLFF	TGTGCCAGCAGCTTTCCTAAGTTACAGGGACCAACTAATGAAAAACTGTTTTTT
.	TRBV19	14	few	TRBJ2-1	CASRRGHSYNEQFF	TGTGCCAGCCGCCGAGGCCATTCCTACAATGAGCAGTTCTTC
TRBD2	TRBV7-2	14	few	TRBJ2-7	CASSFGTRHYEQYF	TGTGCCAGCAGCTTTGGGACTAGGCACTACGAGCAGTACTTC
TRBD2	TRBV28	16	few	TRBJ2-6	CASIGTGGSGANVLTF	TGTGCCAGCATTGGGACGGGGGGCTCTGGGGCCAACGTCCTGACTTTC
TRBD2	TRBV15	16	few	TRBJ2-7	CATSRDHSGRSYEQYF	TGTGCCACCAGCAGAGACCATAGCGGGCGTTCCTACGAGCAGTACTTC
TRBD1	TRBV18	17	.	TRBJ2-3	CASSPQRPRGRIGTQYF	TGTGCCAGCTCACCACAACGTCCCAGGGGGCGAATTGGTACGCAGTATTTT
.	TRBV7-8	16	few	TRBJ2-5	CASIPLVGQLKETQYF	TGTGCCAGCATCCCCTTGGTGGGGCAGTTAAAAGAGACCCAGTACTTC
TRBD2	TRBV7-9	15	.	TRBJ2-2	CASSLGGARTGELFF	TGTGCCAGCAGCTTGGGAGGGGCGAGGACCGGGGAGCTGTTTTTT
TRBD2	TRBV5-1	15	.	TRBJ2-2	CASGGLAGAPGELFF	TGCGCCAGCGGGGGACTAGCGGGAGCCCCCGGGGAGCTGTTTTTT
TRBD1	TRBV5-1	15	few	TRBJ2-1	CASSYSQTGGHEQFF	TGCGCCAGCAGCTATTCACAGACAGGGGGCCATGAGCAGTTCTTC
TRBD1	TRBV4-1	18	few	TRBJ2-2	CASSPRVGNTGATGELFF	TGCGCCAGCAGCCCCCGAGTGGGGAATACAGGGGCAACCGGGGAGCTGTTTTTT
.	TRBV4-3	17	few	TRBJ2-2	CASSQDLASANTGELFF	TGCGCCAGCAGCCAAGATTTGGCGAGCGCGAACACCGGGGAGCTGTTTTTT
.	TRBV18	15	.	TRBJ2-1	CASSTGGTVLNEQFF	TGTGCCAGCTCAACCGGCGGGACCGTCCTCAATGAGCAGTTCTTC
.	TRBV7-9	14	.	TRBJ1-1	CASSFGGQGTEAFF	TGTGCCAGCAGCTTCGGGGGGCAGGGCACTGAAGCTTTCTTT
.	TRBV4-1	14	.	TRBJ2-7	CASSRAGNNYEQYF	TGCGCCAGCAGCCGGGCCGGGAACAACTACGAGCAGTACTTC
.	TRBV18	13	few	TRBJ1-1	CASSSDTNTEAFF	TGTGCCAGCTCCTCTGACACGAACACTGAAGCTTTCTTT
TRBD1	TRBV5-1	15	few	TRBJ2-7	CASSLEVGQGYEQYF	TGCGCCAGCAGCTTGGAGGTTGGACAGGGCTACGAGCAGTACTTC
.	TRBV6-1	16	few	TRBJ1-5	CASSESRGLGNQPQHF	TGTGCCAGCAGTGAATCTCGGGGATTGGGCAATCAGCCCCAGCATTTT
TRBD2	TRBV28	15	.	TRBJ2-1	CASKSSGDSYNEQFF	TGTGCCAGCAAAAGTAGCGGGGACTCCTACAATGAGCAGTTCTTC
TRBD2	TRBV5-6	16	few	TRBJ2-1	CASSFDSGRIHNEQFF	TGTGCCAGCAGCTTCGATAGCGGGAGGATCCACAATGAGCAGTTCTTC
TRBD1	TRBV9	14	few	TRBJ2-5	CASSADRGRETQYF	TGTGCCAGCAGCGCGGACAGGGGCCGAGAGACCCAGTACTTC
.	TRBV18	13	.	TRBJ2-7	CASSPLTRDEQYF	TGTGCCAGCTCACCCCTGACTCGAGACGAGCAGTACTTC
.	TRBV15	14	few	TRBJ2-7	CATSNFGRDYEQYF	TGTGCCACCTCCAACTTCGGACGGGACTACGAGCAGTACTTC
.	TRBV6-1	14	few	TRBJ2-3	CASSEFGVGDTQYF	TGTGCCAGCAGTGAGTTCGGGGTAGGAGATACGCAGTATTTT
TRBD1	TRBV19	13	.	TRBJ1-1	CASSMDRDTEAFF	TGTGCCAGTAGTATGGACAGGGACACTGAAGCTTTCTTT
TRBD1	TRBV28	14	once	TRBJ1-1	CASSLDRGITEAFF	TGTGCCAGCAGCTTGGACAGGGGTATCACTGAAGCTTTCTTT
.	TRBV2	12	few	TRBJ1-5	CASRSRGQPQHF	TGTGCCAGCAGAAGCAGGGGACAGCCCCAGCATTTT
.	TRBV15	14	.	TRBJ2-7	CATSRDGQSYEQYF	TGTGCCACCAGCAGAGATGGACAGTCCTACGAGCAGTACTTC
TRBD1	TRBV5-8	12	.	TRBJ1-5	CASSTGVQPQHF	TGTGCCAGCAGCACAGGGGTTCAGCCCCAGCATTTT
.	TRBV7-2	15	few	TRBJ2-1	CASSLFGVLGNEQFF	TGTGCCAGCAGCTTGTTCGGAGTTTTAGGCAATGAGCAGTTCTTC
.	TRBV18	14	.	TRBJ2-3	CASSKVADSDTQYF	TGTGCCAGCTCGAAAGTGGCTGACTCAGATACGCAGTATTTT
TRBD1	TRBV30	14	.	TRBJ2-2	CAWRRDRNTGELFF	TGTGCCTGGCGCCGGGACAGAAACACCGGGGAGCTGTTTTTT
.	TRBV7-2	15	.	TRBJ1-4	CASSPGQTTNEKLFF	TGTGCCAGCAGCCCCGGACAGACAACTAATGAAAAACTGTTTTTT
.	TRBV28	16	.	TRBJ2-1	CASSSPRGISYNEQFF	TGTGCCAGCAGTTCGCCCCGGGGTATATCCTACAATGAGCAGTTCTTC
TRBD1	TRBV4-1	14	few	TRBJ2-7	CASNNPGQRYEQYF	TGCGCCAGCAACAACCCGGGACAGCGCTACGAGCAGTACTTC
TRBD1	TRBV6-5	16	.	TRBJ2-1	CASSYSRQGQDNEQFF	TGTGCCAGCAGTTACTCCAGACAGGGGCAGGACAATGAGCAGTTCTTC
.	TRBV6-5	15	.	TRBJ2-3	CASSYSIGGTDTQYF	TGTGCCAGCAGTTACTCGATAGGAGGCACAGATACGCAGTATTTT
TRBD1	TRBV11-1	14	.	TRBJ1-1	CASSPDRVNTEAFF	TGTGCCAGCAGCCCAGACAGGGTGAACACTGAAGCTTTCTTT
.	TRBV7-6	15	few	TRBJ2-7	CASSLGGTGSYEQYF	TGTGCCAGCAGCTTAGGGGGTACAGGTAGCTACGAGCAGTACTTC
TRBD2	TRBV4-1	17	.	TRBJ2-3	CASSPTTGTSFTDTQYF	TGCGCCAGCAGCCCCACAACCGGGACTAGCTTCACAGATACGCAGTATTTT
.	TRBV6-1	12	.	TRBJ1-2	CASSDILSDYTF	TGTGCCAGCAGTGACATCCTAAGCGACTACACCTTC
.	TRBV13	16	.	TRBJ2-1	CASSINTGIGYNEQFF	TGTGCCAGCAGCATCAACACAGGGATAGGATACAATGAGCAGTTCTTC
TRBD2	TRBV7-3	16	once	TRBJ2-1	CASSLTSGGSGNEQFF	TGTGCCAGCAGCTTAACTTCCGGGGGGTCGGGCAATGAGCAGTTCTTC
.	TRBV2	12	few	TRBJ1-2	CASSQQGDGYTF	TGTGCCAGCAGCCAACAGGGAGATGGCTACACCTTC
.	TRBV10-3	13	few	TRBJ2-7	CAISGGHSYEQYF	TGTGCCATCAGTGGGGGCCATTCCTACGAGCAGTACTTC
.	TRBV7-9	13	few	TRBJ2-7	CASSYSHQGEQYF	TGTGCCAGCAGTTATAGCCATCAGGGCGAGCAGTACTTC
.	TRBV7-2	15	.	TRBJ2-6	CASSLDVRRANVLTF	TGTGCCAGCAGCCTAGACGTCAGGAGGGCCAACGTCCTGACTTTC
TRBD1	TRBV10-3	14	.	TRBJ2-6	CAISQGAGANVLTF	TGTGCCATCAGTCAGGGGGCTGGGGCCAACGTCCTGACTTTC
.	TRBV9	12	.	TRBJ1-2	CASSVAQYGYTF	TGTGCCAGCAGCGTAGCCCAATATGGCTACACCTTC
.	TRBV20-1	11	few	TRBJ2-1	CSATSNEQQFF	TGCAGTGCTACTTCGAACGAGCAGCAGTTCTTC
.	TRBV4-2	14	few	TRBJ2-7	CASSQDPSSYEQYF	TGTGCCAGCAGCCAAGATCCTAGCTCCTACGAGCAGTACTTC
.	TRBV28	15	.	TRBJ2-7	CASTFRRDRSYEQYF	TGTGCCAGCACCTTCAGGCGGGACCGCTCCTACGAGCAGTACTTC
.	TRBV10-3	14	.	TRBJ2-3	CAIRDFPRTDTQYF	TGTGCCATCCGGGACTTTCCTCGGACAGATACGCAGTATTTT
TRBD1	TRBV4-1	16	.	TRBJ1-3	CASSQFTQGAGNTIYF	TGCGCCAGCAGCCAGTTTACTCAGGGGGCCGGAAACACCATATATTTT
.	TRBV18	14	.	TRBJ2-5	CASSPSRGQETQYF	TGTGCCAGCTCACCGTCCAGGGGCCAAGAGACCCAGTACTTC
TRBD2	TRBV7-9	16	.	TRBJ2-5	CASSLLTAGAAETQYF	TGTGCCAGCAGCCTTCTCACAGCGGGAGCGGCGGAGACCCAGTACTTC
TRBD1	TRBV7-9	16	.	TRBJ2-1	CASSDPGQGFYNEQFF	TGTGCCAGCAGCGACCCGGGACAGGGGTTCTACAATGAGCAGTTCTTC
.	TRBV7-2	14	.	TRBJ1-1	CASSFNRGGTEAFF	TGTGCCAGCAGCTTTAACCGGGGGGGGACTGAAGCTTTCTTT